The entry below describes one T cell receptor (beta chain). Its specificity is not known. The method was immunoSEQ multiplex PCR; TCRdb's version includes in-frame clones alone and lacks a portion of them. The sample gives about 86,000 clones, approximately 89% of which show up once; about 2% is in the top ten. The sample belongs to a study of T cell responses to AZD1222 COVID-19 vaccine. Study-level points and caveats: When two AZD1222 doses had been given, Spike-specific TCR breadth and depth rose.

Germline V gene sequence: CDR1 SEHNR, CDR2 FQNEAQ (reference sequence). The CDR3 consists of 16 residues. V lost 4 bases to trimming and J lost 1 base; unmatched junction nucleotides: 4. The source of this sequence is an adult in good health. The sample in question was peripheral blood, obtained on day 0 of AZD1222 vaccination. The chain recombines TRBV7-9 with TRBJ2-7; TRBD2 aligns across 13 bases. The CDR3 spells CASSYGLAGESYEQYF. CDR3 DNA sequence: TGTGCCAGCAGCTACGGACTAGCGGGGGAATCCTACGAGCAGTACTTC.